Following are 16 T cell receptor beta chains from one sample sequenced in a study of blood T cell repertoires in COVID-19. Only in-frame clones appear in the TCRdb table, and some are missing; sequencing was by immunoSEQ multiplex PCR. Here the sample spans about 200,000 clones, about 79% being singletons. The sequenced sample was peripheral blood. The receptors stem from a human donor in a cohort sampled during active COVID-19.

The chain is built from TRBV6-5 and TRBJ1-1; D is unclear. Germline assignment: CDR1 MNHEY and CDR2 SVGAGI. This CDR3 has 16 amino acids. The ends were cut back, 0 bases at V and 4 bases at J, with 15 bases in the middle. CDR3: CASSYSFGVEGTEAFF. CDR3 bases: TGTGCCAGCAGTTACTCTTTCGGGGTGGAGGGCACTGAAGCTTTCTTT.

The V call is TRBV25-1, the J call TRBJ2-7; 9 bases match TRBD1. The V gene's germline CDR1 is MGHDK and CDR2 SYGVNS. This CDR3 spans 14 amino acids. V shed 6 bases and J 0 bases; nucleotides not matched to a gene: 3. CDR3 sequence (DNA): TGTGCCAGCAGCCGGGGACAGGGCTCCTACGAGCAGTACTTC. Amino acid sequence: CASSRGQGSYEQYF.

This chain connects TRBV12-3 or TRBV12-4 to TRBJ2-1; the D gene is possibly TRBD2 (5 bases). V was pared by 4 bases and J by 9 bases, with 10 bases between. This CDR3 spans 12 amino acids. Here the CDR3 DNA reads TGTGCCAGCAGTTCTTTCCGGGGTGAGCAGTTCTTC. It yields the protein CASSSFRGEQFF.

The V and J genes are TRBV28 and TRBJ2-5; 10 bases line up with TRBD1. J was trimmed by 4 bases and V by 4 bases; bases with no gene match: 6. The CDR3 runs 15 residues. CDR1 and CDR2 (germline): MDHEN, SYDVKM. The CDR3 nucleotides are TGTGCCAGCAGTTCTCCTGGACAGGGGGGAGAGACCCAGTACTTC. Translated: CASSSPGQGGETQYF. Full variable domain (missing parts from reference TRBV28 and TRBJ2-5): DVKVTQSSRYLVKRTGEKVFLECVQDMDHENMFWYRQDPGLGLRLIYFSYDVKMKEKGDIPEGYSVSREKKERFSLILESASTNQTSMYLCASSSPGQGGETQYFGPGTRLLVL.

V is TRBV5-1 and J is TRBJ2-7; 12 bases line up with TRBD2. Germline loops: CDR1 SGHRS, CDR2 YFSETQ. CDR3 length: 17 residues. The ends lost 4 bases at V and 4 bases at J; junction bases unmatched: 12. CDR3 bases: TGCGCCAGCAGCGAGGGACTAGCGGGCTTTCTGGGGTACGAGCAGTACTTC. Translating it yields CASSEGLAGFLGYEQYF.

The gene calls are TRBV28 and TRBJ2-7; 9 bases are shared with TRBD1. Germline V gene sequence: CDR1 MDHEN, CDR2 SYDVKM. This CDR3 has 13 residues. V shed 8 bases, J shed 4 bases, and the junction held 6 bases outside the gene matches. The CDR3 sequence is CASLGTGLYEQYF. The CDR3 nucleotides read TGTGCCAGCCTAGGGACAGGGTTATACGAGCAGTACTTC. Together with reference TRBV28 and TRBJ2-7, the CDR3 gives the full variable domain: DVKVTQSSRYLVKRTGEKVFLECVQDMDHENMFWYRQDPGLGLRLIYFSYDVKMKEKGDIPEGYSVSREKKERFSLILESASTNQTSMYLCASLGTGLYEQYFGPGTRLTVT.

Here the CDR3 reads CASSQSAGRTDTQYF. The CDR3, as DNA: TGCGCCAGCAGCCAATCGGCGGGAAGGACAGATACGCAGTATTTT. The chain employs TRBV4-1 and TRBJ2-3; possibly TRBD2 for D (6 bases). CDR1 MGHRA and CDR2 YSYEKL come from the germline V gene. This CDR3 has 15 amino acids. Trimming removed 2 bases from V and 3 bases from J, with 12 bases in between.

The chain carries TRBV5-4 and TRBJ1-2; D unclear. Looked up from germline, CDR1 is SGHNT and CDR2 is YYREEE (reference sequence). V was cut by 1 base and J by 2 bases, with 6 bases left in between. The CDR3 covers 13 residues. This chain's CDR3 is CASSLKSNYGYTF. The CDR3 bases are TGTGCCAGCAGCTTGAAATCGAACTATGGCTACACCTTC.

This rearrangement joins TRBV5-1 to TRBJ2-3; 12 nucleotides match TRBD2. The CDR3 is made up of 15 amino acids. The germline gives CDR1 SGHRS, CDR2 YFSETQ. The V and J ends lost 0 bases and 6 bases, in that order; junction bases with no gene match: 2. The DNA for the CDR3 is TGCGCCAGCAGCTTGGCAACTAGCGGGAGGGATACGCAGTATTTT. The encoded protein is CASSLATSGRDTQYF.

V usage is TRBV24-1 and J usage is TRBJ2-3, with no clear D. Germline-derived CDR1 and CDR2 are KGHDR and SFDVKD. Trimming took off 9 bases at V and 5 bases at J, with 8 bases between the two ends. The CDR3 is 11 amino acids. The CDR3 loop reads CATATVDTQYF. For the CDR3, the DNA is TGTGCCACCGCCACAGTAGATACGCAGTATTTT.

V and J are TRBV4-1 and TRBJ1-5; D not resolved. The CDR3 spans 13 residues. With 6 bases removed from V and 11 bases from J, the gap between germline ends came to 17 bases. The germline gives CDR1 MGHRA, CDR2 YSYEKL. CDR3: CASSLDLLATQHF. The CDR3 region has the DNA TGCGCCAGCAGTCTAGACCTCTTAGCGACCCAGCATTTT.

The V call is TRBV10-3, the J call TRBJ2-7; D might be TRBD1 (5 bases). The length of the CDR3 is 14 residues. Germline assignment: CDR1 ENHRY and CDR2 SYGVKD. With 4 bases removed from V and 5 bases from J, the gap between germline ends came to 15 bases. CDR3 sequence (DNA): TGTGCCATCAGTGTCCGACAGTCTTTCCACGAGCAGTACTTC. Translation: CAISVRQSFHEQYF.

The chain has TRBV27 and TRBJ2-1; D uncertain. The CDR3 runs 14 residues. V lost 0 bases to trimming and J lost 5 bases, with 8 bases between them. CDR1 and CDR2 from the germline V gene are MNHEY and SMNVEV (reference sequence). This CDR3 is CASSLSRSNNEQFF. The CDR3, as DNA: TGTGCCAGCAGTTTATCGAGGAGCAACAATGAGCAGTTCTTC.

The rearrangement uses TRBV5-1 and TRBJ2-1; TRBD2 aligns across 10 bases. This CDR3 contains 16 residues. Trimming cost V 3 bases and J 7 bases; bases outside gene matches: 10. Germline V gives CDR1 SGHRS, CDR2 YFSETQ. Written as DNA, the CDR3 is TGCGCCAGCAGCTACGGAAGGAGCGGGAGGGGAAATGAGCAGTTCTTC. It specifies CASSYGRSGRGNEQFF.

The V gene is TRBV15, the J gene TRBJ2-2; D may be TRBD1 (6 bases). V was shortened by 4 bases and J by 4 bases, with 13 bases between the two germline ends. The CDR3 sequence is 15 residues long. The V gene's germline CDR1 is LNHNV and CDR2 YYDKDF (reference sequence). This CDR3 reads CATSIRGLVTGELFF. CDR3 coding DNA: TGTGCCACCAGCATCAGGGGTTTAGTCACCGGGGAGCTGTTTTTT.

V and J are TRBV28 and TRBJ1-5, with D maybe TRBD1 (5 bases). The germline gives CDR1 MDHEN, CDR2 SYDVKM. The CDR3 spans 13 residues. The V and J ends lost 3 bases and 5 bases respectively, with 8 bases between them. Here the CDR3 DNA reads TGTGCCAGCAGTTTGACAGCGTATCAGCCCCAGCATTTT. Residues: CASSLTAYQPQHF.